What follows are 8 T cell receptor beta chains derived from one specimen sequenced in a study of Graves' ophthalmopathy and Graves' hyperthyroidism. Amplification of TCR beta CDR3 regions used RNA transcripts. RT-PCR with HTBI primers came first, then second-round multiplex PCR. TCRdb itself ran the multiplex PCR reads through MiXCR, one entry per CDR3 protein. This repertoire shows hundreds of thousands of distinct CDR3 sequences, about 22% found once; its top ten account for roughly 45%. The sequenced sample was peripheral blood. The receptors were gathered from a woman aged 45-59 years with Graves' ophthalmopathy.

This clonotype was seen more than once but under ten times. The chain joins TRBV20-1 to TRBJ2-5; a possible D gene is TRBD1 (5 bases). CDR1 and CDR2 (germline): DFQATT, SNEGSKA (reference sequence). This CDR3 is built from 13 residues. The V end was cut by 0 bases, the J end by 5 bases, with 10 bases between. The CDR3, as DNA: TGCAGTGCTAGAGATAGGGGTCGGGAGACCCAGTACTTC. It specifies CSARDRGRETQYF.

The CDR3 bases are TGTGCCAGCACCTACGGACTAGGGGGTCAAGAGACCCAGTACTTC. Translating gives CASTYGLGGQETQYF. This chain uses TRBV27 with TRBJ2-5, with a possible D match to TRBD2 (7 bases). This CDR3 region has 15 residues. Germline lookup yields CDR1 MNHEY and CDR2 SMNVEV (reference sequence). V lost 7 bases, J lost 2 bases, and 17 bases lay in between.

This clonotype was observed many times. Here the CDR3 DNA reads TGTGCCAGCAGTTCAGGGAATCCAGAGACCCAGTACTTC. Translation gives CASSSGNPETQYF. This chain links TRBV28 with TRBJ2-5; possible D gene TRBD1, 5 bases. The CDR3 consists of 13 residues. CDR1 is MDHEN, CDR2 SYDVKM, per germline. Trimming took 4 bases from V and 4 from J, leaving 10 bases between them.

This clonotype was seen ten or more times. V usage is TRBV19 and J usage is TRBJ2-7, with a tentative D call TRBD1 (5 bases). The CDR3 length is 14 residues. Germline values: CDR1 LNHDA, CDR2 SQIVND (reference sequence). The ends were cut back, 3 bases at V and 3 bases at J, with 12 bases in the middle. CDR3 nucleotides: TGTGCCAGTAGTATTGGCCAGGGTGGCTACGAGCAGTACTTC. It codes for CASSIGQGGYEQYF.

The rearrangement uses TRBV28 and TRBJ1-6, with 8 bases that match TRBD1. V lost 6 bases to trimming and J lost 7 bases; unmatched junction nucleotides: 5. The germline gives CDR1 MDHEN, CDR2 SYDVKM. The CDR3 length is 14 residues. The CDR3 here is CASRKTGDNSPLHF. The CDR3 bases are TGTGCCAGCAGAAAGACAGGGGACAATTCACCCCTCCACTTT.

This clonotype was observed many times. The V gene is TRBV2, the J gene TRBJ2-5, with no clear D. The CDR3 has 12 residues. Trimming removed 6 bases from V and 5 bases from J, with 10 bases in between. Germline V gene lookup returns CDR1 SNHLY and CDR2 FYNNEI. The CDR3 DNA is TGTGCCAGCAGAAAAACCGAGGAGACCCAGTACTTC. Translating gives CASRKTEETQYF.

The gene calls are TRBV6-5 and TRBJ1-1; unclear D gene. The length of the CDR3 is 12 residues. V gave up 0 bases and J gave up 8 bases, with 7 bases separating them. Germline values: CDR1 MNHEY, CDR2 SVGAGI. The CDR3 DNA sequence: TGTGCCAGCAGTTACTCGAGGCAGGAAGCTTTCTTT. Translation gives CASSYSRQEAFF.

Many counts were recorded for this clonotype. J is TRBJ2-5 and V is TRBV11-2; D might be TRBD2 (5 bases). V was shortened by 4 bases and J by 0 bases, with 12 bases between the two germline ends. Germline CDR1 reads SGHAT; CDR2 reads FQNNGV. The CDR3 runs 15 residues. CDR3 protein: CASSYSPGYQETQYF. The CDR3 nucleotides are TGTGCCAGCAGCTACAGCCCGGGGTACCAAGAGACCCAGTACTTC.